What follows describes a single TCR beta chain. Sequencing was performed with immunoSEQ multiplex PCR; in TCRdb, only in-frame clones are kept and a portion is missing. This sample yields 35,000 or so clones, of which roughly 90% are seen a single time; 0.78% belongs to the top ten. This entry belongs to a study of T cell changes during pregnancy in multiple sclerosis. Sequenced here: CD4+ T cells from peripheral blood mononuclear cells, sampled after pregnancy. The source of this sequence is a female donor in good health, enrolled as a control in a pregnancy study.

The CDR3 sequence: CASTLGRVAALTDTQYF. The CDR3 DNA reads TGTGCCAGCACCCTAGGTAGAGTAGCGGCACTCACAGATACGCAGTATTTT. The J gene is TRBJ2-3, the V gene TRBV2, with D maybe TRBD2 (6 bases). CDR1 is SNHLY and CDR2 is FYNNEI in the germline V gene. The CDR3 is 17 residues long. Deletions cut 7 bases from V and 2 bases from J, with 22 bases between.